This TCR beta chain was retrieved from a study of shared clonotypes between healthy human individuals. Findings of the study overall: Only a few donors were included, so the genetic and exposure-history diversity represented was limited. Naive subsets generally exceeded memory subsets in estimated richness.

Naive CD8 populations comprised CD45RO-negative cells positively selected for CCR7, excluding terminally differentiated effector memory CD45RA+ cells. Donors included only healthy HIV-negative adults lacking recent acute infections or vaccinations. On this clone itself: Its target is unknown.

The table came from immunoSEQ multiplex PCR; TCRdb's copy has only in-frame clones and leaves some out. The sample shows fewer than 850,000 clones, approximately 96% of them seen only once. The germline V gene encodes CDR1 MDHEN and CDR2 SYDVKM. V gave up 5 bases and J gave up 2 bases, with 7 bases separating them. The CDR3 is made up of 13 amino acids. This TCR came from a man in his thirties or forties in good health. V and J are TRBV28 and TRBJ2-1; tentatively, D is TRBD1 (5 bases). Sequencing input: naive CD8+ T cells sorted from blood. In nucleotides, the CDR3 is TGTGCCAGCAGTCTACAGGCCTACAATGAGCAGTTCTTC. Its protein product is CASSLQAYNEQFF.